This T cell receptor (beta chain) stems from a study of blood T cell repertoires in COVID-19. Recruitment covered fewer than 25 US areas and drew participants whose ages spanned roughly 18 to 100 years. Cohort assignment relied on participant-reported clinical history. Original data processing: Nucleated cell number was recorded as an estimate derived from reference gene primer amplification. TCRdb's table, derived via immunoSEQ multiplex PCR, lists solely in-frame clones and lacks some. The V and J calls and clone size were taken over from that table, and D and trimming were inferred from the DNA. Here the sample spans around 200,000 clones, nearly 90% being singletons. Germline CDR1 is KGHSH and CDR2 is LQKENI. There are 17 residues in the CDR3. With 0 bases removed from V and 1 base from J, the gap between germline ends came to 12 bases.

This TCR was recovered from a woman aged 40 to 55 with acute COVID-19. Sequencing was carried out using PBMCs or T cells enriched from blood (not recorded which). The chain is built from TRBV18 and TRBJ2-2; tentatively, D is TRBD1 (5 bases). The DNA of the CDR3 is TGTGCCAGCTCACCACCTTTTCCAGGGTTGAACACCGGGGAGCTGTTTTTT. Its translation: CASSPPFPGLNTGELFF. Variable domain in full (rest from reference TRBV18 and TRBJ2-2): NAGVMQNPRHLVRRRGQEARLRCSPMKGHSHVYWYRQLPEEGLKFMVYLQKENIIDESGMPKERFSAEFPKEGPSILRIQQVVRGDSAAYFCASSPPFPGLNTGELFFGEGSRLTVL.